This is a list of T cell receptor beta chains from one sample in a study of blood T cell repertoires in COVID-19. Method: immunoSEQ multiplex PCR; TCRdb's copy keeps in-frame clones and lacks some. The repertoire includes approximately 54,000 clones, 90% of them detected once, and approximately 8% sits in the top ten. Sequencing used peripheral blood. The receptors here all came from a woman in her forties with active COVID-19. Both conserved end residues are part of each CDR3. Only part of the rows carry a size: once, few, many, or a class if the clone is expanded.

>TRBV29-1|NA
CSAEGGARDEQYF
>TRBV5-4|NA
CASSLKYQGWSYEQYF
>TRBV7-8|NA
CASSLPQGDYGYTF
>TRBV7-9|NA
CASSLRRGGPDTQYF
>TRBV29-1|NA
CSVAGVQETQYF
>TRBV30|NA
CAWSVQEDTEAFF
>TRBV30|NA
CAWSGGRPRGKTQYF
>TRBV13|NA
CASSSPGQNYEQYF
>TRBV5-6|NA
CASSFAQGFGNTIYF
>TRBV7-6|NA
CASSQRRRTGTTGELFF
>TRBV5-1|NA
CASRSGTSASTDTQYF
>TRBV7-9|NA
CASSLRGYGYTF
>TRBV7-2|NA
CASSLVSGYTF
>TRBV5-5|NA
CASSLGIALPEAFF
>TRBV5-8|few
CASSHPWGGGEQYF
>TRBV30|NA
CAWSARYGPKNTEAFF
>TRBV2|NA
CASSSSSGVGGELFF
>TRBV2|NA
CASIPERSGGSPLHF
>TRBV9|NA
CASSVDSRVRYGYTF
>TRBV3-1/TRBV3-2|few
CASSQPGTSFADEQYF
>TRBV19|NA
CASNYRARGGYTF
>TRBV7-2|NA
CASSLGRGLGTDTQYF
>TRBV5-1|NA
CASSGGQGETEAFF
>TRBV11-3|NA
CASSLGQSNTEAFF
>TRBV5-1|NA
CASSGGTSAEETQYF
>TRBV9|NA
CASSVVSGTEAFF
>TRBV24-1|NA
CAAGPGGGEQFF
>TRBV20-1|NA
CSASFRTSGTDTQYF
>TRBV10-3|once
CAIRAGHSYEQYF
>TRBV5-4|NA
CASSLGSGNTEAFF
>TRBV4-3|NA
CASSQALAGTNQETQYF
>TRBV7-9|NA
CASSATEYQPQHF
>TRBV7-2|NA
CASRPGTSGGARQETQYF
>TRBV7-2|NA
CASSFASSGGEEQYF
>TRBV6-1|NA
CASSESRHLVYNEQFF
>TRBV5-4|NA
CASSLGTGARAAQYF
>TRBV7-9|NA
CASSLSGQNTEAFF
>TRBV7-3|NA
CASSLSWTGITGELFF
>TRBV11-3|NA
CASSLALGAVETQYF
>TRBV6-1|NA
CASSEGGSYNEQFF
>TRBV7-9|NA
CASSSAIAFYEQYF
>TRBV11-3|NA
CASSLVFQGQGNTEAFF
>TRBV12-3/TRBV12-4|NA
CASSPRGAGGYTF
>TRBV19|once
CASSVSPANYGYTF
>TRBV3-1/TRBV3-2|NA
CASSHPGQGGGYGYTF
>TRBV10-3|few
CAIRPGLDTDTQYF
>TRBV2|NA
CASTPDRGLYGYTF